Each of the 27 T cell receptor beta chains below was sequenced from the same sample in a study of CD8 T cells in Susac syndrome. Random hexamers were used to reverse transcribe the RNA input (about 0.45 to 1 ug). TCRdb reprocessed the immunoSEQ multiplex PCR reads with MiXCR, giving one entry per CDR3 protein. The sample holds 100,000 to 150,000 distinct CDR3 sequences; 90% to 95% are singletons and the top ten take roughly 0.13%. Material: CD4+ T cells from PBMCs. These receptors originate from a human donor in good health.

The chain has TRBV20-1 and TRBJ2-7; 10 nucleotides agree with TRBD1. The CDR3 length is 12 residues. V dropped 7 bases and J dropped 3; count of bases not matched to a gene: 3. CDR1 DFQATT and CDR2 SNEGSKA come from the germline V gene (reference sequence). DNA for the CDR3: TGCAGTGTGGGACAGGGGATCTACGAGCAGTACTTC. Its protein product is CSVGQGIYEQYF.

CDR3 region: CASSPGGLAGAKETQYF. CDR3 coding DNA: TGTGCCAGCAGTCCGGGGGGACTAGCGGGAGCAAAAGAGACCCAGTACTTC. The chain links TRBV28 to TRBJ2-5, with 14 bases that match TRBD2. Germline CDR1 is MDHEN and CDR2 is SYDVKM. The ends lost 5 bases at V and 3 bases at J; junction bases unmatched: 8. The CDR3 has 17 amino acids.

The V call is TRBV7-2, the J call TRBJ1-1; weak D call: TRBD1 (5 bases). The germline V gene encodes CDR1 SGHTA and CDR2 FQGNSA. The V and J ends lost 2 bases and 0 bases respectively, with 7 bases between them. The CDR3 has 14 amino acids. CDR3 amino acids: CASSLTGMNTEAFF. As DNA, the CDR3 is TGTGCCAGCAGCTTAACAGGCATGAACACTGAAGCTTTCTTT.

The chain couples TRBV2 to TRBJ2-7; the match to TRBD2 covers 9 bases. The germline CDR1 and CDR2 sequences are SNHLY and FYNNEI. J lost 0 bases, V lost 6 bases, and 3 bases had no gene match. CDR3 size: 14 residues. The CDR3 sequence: CASSRLADSYEQYF. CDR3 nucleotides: TGTGCCAGCAGCCGACTAGCGGACTCCTACGAGCAGTACTTC.

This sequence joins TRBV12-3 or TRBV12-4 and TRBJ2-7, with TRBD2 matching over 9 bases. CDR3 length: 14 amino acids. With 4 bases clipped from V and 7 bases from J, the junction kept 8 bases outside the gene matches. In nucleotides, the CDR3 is TGTGCCAGCAGTTCTCCTAGCGGGATCAGGGAGCAGTACTTC. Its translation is CASSSPSGIREQYF.

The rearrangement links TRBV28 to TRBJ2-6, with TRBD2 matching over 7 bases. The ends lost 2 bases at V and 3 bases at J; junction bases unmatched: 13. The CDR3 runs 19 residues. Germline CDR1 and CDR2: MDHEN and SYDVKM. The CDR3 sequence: CASSLQGSGTGDGANVLTF. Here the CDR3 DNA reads TGTGCCAGCAGTTTACAGGGCAGCGGGACGGGAGATGGGGCCAACGTCCTGACTTTC. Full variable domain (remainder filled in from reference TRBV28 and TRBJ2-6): DVKVTQSSRYLVKRTGEKVFLECVQDMDHENMFWYRQDPGLGLRLIYFSYDVKMKEKGDIPEGYSVSREKKERFSLILESASTNQTSMYLCASSLQGSGTGDGANVLTFGAGSRLTVL.

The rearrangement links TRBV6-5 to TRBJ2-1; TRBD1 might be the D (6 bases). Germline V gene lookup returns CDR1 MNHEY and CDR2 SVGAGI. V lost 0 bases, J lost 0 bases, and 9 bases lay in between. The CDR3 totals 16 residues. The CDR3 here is CASSYSGASSYNEQFF. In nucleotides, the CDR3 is TGTGCCAGCAGTTACTCGGGGGCGAGCTCCTACAATGAGCAGTTCTTC.

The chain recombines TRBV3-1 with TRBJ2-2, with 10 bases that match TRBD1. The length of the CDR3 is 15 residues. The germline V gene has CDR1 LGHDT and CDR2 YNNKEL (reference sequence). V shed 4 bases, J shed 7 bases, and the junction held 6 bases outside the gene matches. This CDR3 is CASSPGTGVGGELFF. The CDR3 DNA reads TGTGCCAGCAGCCCCGGGACAGGGGTAGGCGGGGAGCTGTTTTTT.

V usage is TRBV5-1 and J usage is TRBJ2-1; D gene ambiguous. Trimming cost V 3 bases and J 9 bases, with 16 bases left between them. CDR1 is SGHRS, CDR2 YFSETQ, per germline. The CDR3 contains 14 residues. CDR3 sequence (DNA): TGCGCCAGCAGCTCCGGAATGGCGCCAGGTGAGCAGTTCTTC. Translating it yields CASSSGMAPGEQFF.

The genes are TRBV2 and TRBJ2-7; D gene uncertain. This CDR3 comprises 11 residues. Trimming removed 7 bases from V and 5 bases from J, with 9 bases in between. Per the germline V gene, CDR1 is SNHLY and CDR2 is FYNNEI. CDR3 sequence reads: CASIYSHEQYF. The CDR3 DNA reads TGTGCCAGCATTTATAGCCACGAGCAGTACTTC.

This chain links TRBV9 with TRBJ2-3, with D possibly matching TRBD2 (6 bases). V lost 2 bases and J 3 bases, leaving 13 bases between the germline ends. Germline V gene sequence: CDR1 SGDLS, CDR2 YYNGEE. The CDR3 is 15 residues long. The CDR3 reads CASSVGGPGTDTQYF. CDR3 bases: TGTGCCAGCAGCGTCGGAGGGCCCGGGACAGATACGCAGTATTTT.

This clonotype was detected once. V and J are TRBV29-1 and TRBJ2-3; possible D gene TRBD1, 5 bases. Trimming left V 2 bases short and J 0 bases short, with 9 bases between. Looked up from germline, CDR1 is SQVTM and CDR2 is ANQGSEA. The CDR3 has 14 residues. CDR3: CSVENRFSTDTQYF. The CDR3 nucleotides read TGCAGCGTTGAAAACAGGTTCAGCACAGATACGCAGTATTTT.

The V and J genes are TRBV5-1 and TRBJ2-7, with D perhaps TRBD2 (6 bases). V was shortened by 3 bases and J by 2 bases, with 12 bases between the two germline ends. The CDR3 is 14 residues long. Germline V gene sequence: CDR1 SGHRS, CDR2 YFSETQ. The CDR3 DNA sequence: TGCGCCAGCAGCTGGGGGACTTCGACCTACGAGCAGTACTTC. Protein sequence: CASSWGTSTYEQYF.

CDR3 region: CASRPSGQGYQPQHF. CDR3 in DNA: TGTGCCAGCAGACCCTCGGGACAGGGCTATCAGCCCCAGCATTTT. This chain joins TRBV12-3 or TRBV12-4 and TRBJ1-5; 9 bases fit TRBD1. V lost 6 bases and J lost 5; bases outside the gene matches: 8. This CDR3 region has 15 residues.

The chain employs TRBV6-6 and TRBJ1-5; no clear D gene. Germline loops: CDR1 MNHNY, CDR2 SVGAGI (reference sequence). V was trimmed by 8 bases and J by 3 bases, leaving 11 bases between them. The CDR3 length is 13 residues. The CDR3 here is CASGGRYNQPQHF. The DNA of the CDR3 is TGTGCCAGCGGAGGACGGTACAATCAGCCCCAGCATTTT.

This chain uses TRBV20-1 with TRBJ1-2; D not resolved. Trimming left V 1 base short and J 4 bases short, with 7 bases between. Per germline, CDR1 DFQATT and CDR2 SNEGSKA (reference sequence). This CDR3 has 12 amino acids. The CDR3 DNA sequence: TGCAGTGCTAGAGTGGTCGGCTATGGCTACACCTTC. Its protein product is CSARVVGYGYTF.

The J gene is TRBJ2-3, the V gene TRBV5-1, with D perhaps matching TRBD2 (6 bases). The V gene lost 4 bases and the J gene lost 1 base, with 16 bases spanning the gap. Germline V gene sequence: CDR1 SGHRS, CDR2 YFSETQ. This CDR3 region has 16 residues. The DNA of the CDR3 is TGCGCCAGCAGCACAAGCCGACTAGGTCGCACAGATACGCAGTATTTT. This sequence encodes CASSTSRLGRTDTQYF.

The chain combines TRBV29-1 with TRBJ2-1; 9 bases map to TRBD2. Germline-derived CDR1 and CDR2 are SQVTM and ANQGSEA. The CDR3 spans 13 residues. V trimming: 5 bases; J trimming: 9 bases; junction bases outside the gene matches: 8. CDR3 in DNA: TGCAGCGTTTTTAGCGGGAGTTATGGTGAGCAGTTCTTC. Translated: CSVFSGSYGEQFF.

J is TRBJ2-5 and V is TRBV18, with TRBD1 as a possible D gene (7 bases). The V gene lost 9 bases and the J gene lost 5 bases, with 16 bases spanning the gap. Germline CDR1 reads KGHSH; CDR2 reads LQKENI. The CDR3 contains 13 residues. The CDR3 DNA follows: TGTGCCAGTAGTCCCCCAGGGGGGGAGACCCAGTACTTC. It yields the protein CASSPPGGETQYF. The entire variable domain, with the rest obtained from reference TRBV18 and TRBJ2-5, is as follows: NAGVMQNPRHLVRRRGQEARLRCSPMKGHSHVYWYRQLPEEGLKFMVYLQKENIIDESGMPKERFSAEFPKEGPSILRIQQVVRGDSAAYFCASSPPGGETQYFGPGTRLLVL.

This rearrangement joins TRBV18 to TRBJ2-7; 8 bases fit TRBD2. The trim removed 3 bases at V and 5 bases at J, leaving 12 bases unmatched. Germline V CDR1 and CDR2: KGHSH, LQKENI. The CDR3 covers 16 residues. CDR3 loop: CASSPTAGTSLDEQYF. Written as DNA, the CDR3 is TGTGCCAGCTCACCGACGGCCGGGACTAGTCTGGACGAGCAGTACTTC.

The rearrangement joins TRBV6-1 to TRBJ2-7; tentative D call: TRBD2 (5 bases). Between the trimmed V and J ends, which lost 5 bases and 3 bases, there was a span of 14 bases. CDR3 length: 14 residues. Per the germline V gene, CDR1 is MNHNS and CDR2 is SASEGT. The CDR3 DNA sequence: TGTGCCAGCAGTAGGCTAAGCGGAGACTACGAGCAGTACTTC. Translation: CASSRLSGDYEQYF.

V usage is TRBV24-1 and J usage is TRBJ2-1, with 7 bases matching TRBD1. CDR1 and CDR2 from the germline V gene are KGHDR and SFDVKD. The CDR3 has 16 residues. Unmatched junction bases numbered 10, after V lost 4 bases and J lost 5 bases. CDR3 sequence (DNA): TGTGCCACCAGTGAGGCAAAGGGGGCAAAACACAATGAGCAGTTCTTC. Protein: CATSEAKGAKHNEQFF.

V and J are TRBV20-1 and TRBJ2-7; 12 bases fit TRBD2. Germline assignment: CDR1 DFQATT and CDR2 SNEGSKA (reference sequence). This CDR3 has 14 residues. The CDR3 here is CSGGLAGGVHEQYF. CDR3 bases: TGCAGCGGGGGGCTAGCGGGAGGGGTTCACGAGCAGTACTTC.

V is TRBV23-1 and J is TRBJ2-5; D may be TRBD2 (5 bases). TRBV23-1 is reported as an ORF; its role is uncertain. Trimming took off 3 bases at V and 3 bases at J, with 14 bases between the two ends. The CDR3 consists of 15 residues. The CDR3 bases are TGCGCCAGCAGTCATCCCTCGGACGGGGAAGAGACCCAGTACTTC. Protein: CASSHPSDGEETQYF.

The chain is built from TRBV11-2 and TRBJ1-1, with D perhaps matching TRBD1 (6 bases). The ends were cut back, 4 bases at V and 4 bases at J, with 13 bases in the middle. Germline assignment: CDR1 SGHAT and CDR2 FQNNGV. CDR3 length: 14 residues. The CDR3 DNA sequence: TGTGCCAGCAGCTCCCCTCCGGGGGCCACTGAAGCTTTCTTT. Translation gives CASSSPPGATEAFF.

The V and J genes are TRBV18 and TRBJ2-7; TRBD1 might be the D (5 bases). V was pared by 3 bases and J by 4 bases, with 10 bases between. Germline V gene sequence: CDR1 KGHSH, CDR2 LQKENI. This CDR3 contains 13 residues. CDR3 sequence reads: CASSPNKGYEQYF. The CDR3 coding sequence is TGTGCCAGCTCACCTAATAAGGGGTACGAGCAGTACTTC.

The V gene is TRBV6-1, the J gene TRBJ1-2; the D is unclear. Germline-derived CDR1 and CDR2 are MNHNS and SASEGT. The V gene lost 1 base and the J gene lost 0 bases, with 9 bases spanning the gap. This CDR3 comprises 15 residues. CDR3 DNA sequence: TGTGCCAGCAGTGAAGGGAGGGCAGCTAACTATGGCTACACCTTC. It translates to CASSEGRAANYGYTF.